The present T cell receptor (beta chain) was sequenced within a study of T cells in Graves' hyperthyroidism and ophthalmopathy. Study results and limitations: Most clonotypes that expanded in the thyroid above 0.001 also showed up in blood. Ophthalmopathy was predicted by the model a median of around 5.9 months ahead of onset. A model of 13 V-J pairs discriminated ophthalmopathy from stable hyperthyroidism.

This clonotype was counted ten times or more. Antigen unknown. Germline trimming cut 3 bases from V and 9 bases from J; bases unmatched to any gene: 9. The CDR3 spans 15 residues. CDR1 is SEHNR and CDR2 is FQNEAQ in the germline V gene (reference sequence). Uncontrolled infection, other autoimmune disease, pregnancy or lactation excluded patients. Amplification targeted TCR beta CDR3 regions from RNA transcripts. Initially, a first-round RT-PCR of the TCR CDR3 employed the HTBI primer set. TCRdb re-called the multiplex PCR reads through MiXCR, storing one row per CDR3 protein. The sample lists roughly 500,000 distinct CDR3 sequences; over 35% were seen once.

Input material: peripheral blood or thyroid tissue (not recorded which). The gene calls are TRBV7-9 and TRBJ2-7; 12 positions agree with TRBD1. The receptor was isolated from an adult woman with Graves' disease, either hyperthyroidism or ophthalmopathy (not recorded which). CDR3 DNA: TGTGCCAGCAGCTTTGCCGGGACAGGGGGCATTGGGCAGTACTTC. Translated: CASSFAGTGGIGQYF.